This T cell receptor beta chain was recovered during a study of blood T cell repertoires in COVID-19. This clone was seen more than once but under ten times. Germline assignment: CDR1 KGHSH and CDR2 LQKENI. The CDR3 totals 15 residues. Trimming stripped 4 bases from V and 0 bases from J, with 10 bases between. Repertoires were generated with immunoSEQ multiplex PCR, while TCRdb's copy carries only in-frame clones and drops some. The sample carries under 150,000 clones, about 85% recorded once. Sample: peripheral blood. The chain joins TRBV18 to TRBJ1-3; a weak D match, TRBD1 (6 bases). The TCR comes from a woman aged 40 to 55 with active or convalescent COVID-19. This chain's CDR3 is CASSQGTPSGNTIYF. The CDR3 region has the DNA TGTGCCAGCTCACAAGGGACACCCTCTGGAAACACCATATATTTT.